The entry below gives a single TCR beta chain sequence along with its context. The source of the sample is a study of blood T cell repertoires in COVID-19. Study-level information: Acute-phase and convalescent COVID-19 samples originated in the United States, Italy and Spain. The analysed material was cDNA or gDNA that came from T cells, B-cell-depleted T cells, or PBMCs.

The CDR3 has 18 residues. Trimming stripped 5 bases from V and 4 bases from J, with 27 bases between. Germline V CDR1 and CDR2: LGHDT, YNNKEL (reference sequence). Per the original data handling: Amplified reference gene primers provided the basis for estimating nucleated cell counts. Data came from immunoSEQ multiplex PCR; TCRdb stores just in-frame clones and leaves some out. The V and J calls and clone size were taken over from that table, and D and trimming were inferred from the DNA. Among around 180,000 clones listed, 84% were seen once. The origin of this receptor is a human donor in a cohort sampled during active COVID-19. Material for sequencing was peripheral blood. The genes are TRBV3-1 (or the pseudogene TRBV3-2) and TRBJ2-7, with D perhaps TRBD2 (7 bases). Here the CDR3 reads CASSSGSGGEVGRYEQYF. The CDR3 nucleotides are TGTGCCAGCAGCTCCGGGTCGGGGGGCGAGGTGGGGCGATACGAGCAGTACTTC.